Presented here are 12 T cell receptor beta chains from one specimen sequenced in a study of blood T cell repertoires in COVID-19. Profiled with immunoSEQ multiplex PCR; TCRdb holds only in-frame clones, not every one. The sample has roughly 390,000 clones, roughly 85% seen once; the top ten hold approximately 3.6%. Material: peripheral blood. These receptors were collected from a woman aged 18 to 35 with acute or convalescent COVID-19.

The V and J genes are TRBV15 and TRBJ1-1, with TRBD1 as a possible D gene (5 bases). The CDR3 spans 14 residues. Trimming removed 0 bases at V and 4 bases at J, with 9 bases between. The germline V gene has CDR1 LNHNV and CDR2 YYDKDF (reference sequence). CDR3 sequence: CATSRDGGGTEAFF. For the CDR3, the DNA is TGTGCCACCAGCAGAGATGGCGGGGGCACTGAAGCTTTCTTT.

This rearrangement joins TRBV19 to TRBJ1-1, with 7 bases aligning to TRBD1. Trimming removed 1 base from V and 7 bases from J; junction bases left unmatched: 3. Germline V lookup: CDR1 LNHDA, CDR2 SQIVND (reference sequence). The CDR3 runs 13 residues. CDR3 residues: CASSIGRDSEAFF. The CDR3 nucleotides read TGTGCCAGTAGTATAGGGAGGGACAGTGAAGCTTTCTTT.

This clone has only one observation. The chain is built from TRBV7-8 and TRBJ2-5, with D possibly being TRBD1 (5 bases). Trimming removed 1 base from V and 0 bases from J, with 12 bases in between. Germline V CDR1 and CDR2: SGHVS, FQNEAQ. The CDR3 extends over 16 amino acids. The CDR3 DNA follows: TGTGCCAGCAGCTTAGGTGCAGCAGGGTACCAAGAGACCCAGTACTTC. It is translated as CASSLGAAGYQETQYF.

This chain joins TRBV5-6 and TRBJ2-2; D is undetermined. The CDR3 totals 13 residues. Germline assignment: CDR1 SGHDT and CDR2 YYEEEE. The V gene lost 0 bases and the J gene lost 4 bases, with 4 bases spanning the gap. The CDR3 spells CASSLALTGELFF. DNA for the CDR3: TGTGCCAGCAGCTTGGCCCTCACCGGGGAGCTGTTTTTT.

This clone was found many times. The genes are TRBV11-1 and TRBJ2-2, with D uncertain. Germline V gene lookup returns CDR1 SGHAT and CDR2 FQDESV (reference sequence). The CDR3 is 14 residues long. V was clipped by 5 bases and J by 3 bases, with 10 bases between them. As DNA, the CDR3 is TGTGCCAGCAGCCTTTTGCAGGACACCGGGGAGCTGTTTTTT. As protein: CASSLLQDTGELFF.

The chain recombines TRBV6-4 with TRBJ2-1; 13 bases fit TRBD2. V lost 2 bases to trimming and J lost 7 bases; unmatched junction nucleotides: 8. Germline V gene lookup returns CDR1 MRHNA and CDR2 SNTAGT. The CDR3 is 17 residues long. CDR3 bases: TGTGCCAGCAGTGACACTACTAGCGGGGGGGCCCAGAATGAGCAGTTCTTC. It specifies CASSDTTSGGAQNEQFF.

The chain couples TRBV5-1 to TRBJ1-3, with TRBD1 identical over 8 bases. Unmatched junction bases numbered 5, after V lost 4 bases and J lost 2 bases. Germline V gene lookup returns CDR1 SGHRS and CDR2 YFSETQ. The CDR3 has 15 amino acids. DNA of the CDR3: TGCGCCAGCAGCGGCAAGACAGGGGCTGGAAACACCATATATTTT. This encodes CASSGKTGAGNTIYF.

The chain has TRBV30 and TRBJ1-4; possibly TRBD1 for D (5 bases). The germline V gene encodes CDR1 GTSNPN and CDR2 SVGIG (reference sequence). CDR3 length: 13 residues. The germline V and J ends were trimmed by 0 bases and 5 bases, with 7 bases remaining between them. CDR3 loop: CAWSVRQNEKLFF. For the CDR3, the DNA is TGTGCCTGGAGTGTACGACAGAATGAAAAACTGTTTTTT.

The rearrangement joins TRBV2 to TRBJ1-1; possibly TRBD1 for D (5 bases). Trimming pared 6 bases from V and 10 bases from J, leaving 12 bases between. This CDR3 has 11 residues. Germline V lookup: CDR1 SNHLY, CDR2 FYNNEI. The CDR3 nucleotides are TGTGCCAGCAGCAATTTAGGGGTAGCTTTCTTT. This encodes CASSNLGVAFF.

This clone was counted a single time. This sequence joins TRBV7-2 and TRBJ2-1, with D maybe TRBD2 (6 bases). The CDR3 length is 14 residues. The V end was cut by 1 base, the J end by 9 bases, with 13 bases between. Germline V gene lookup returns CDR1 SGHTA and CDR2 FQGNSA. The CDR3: CASSLGPSVSEQFF. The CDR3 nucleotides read TGTGCCAGCAGCTTAGGCCCTAGCGTTAGTGAGCAGTTCTTC.

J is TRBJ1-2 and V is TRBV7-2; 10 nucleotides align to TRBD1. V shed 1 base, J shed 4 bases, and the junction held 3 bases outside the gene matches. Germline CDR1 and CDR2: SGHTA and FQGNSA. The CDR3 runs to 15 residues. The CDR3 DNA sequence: TGTGCCAGCAGCTTAGTCGGGACAGGGGCCTATGGCTACACCTTC. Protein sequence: CASSLVGTGAYGYTF.

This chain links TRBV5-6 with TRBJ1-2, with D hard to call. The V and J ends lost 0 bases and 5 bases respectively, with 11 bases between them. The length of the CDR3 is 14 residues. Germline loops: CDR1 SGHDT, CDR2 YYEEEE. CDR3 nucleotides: TGTGCCAGCAGCTTGGGACTCTCGTCGTATGGCTACACCTTC. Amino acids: CASSLGLSSYGYTF. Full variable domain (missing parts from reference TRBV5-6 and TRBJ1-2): DAGVTQSPTHLIKTRGQQVTLRCSPKSGHDTVSWYQQALGQGPQFIFQYYEEEERQRGNFPDRFSGHQFPNYSSELNVNALLLGDSALYLCASSLGLSSYGYTFGSGTRLTVV.